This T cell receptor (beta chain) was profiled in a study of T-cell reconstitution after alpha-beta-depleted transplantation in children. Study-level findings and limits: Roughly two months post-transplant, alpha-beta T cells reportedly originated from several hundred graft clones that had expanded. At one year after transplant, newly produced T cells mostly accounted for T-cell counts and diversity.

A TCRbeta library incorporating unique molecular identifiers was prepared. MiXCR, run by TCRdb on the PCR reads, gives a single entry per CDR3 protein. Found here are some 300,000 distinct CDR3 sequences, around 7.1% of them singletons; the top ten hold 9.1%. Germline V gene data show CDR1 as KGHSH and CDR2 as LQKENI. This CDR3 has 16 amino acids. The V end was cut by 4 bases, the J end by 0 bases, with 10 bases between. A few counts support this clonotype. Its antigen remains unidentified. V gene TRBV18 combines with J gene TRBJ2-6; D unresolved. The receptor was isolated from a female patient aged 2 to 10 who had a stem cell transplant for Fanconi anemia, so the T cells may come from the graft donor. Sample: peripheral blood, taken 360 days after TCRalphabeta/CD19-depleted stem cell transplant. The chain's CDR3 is CASSLIEASGANVLTF. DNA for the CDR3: TGTGCCAGCTCACTCATCGAGGCCTCTGGGGCCAACGTCCTGACTTTC.